These 27 T cell receptor beta chains were sequenced from one sample in a study of blood T cell repertoires in COVID-19. The protocol was immunoSEQ multiplex PCR, while the TCRdb copy is restricted to in-frame clones and leaves out a portion. Here the sample spans around 64,000 clones, approximately 90% being singletons. The sample comprised peripheral blood. The receptors derive from a man aged 50 to 59 with active COVID-19.

The chain is built from TRBV7-3 and TRBJ1-2, with D possibly matching TRBD1 (5 bases). The CDR3 contains 21 residues. The germline V gene encodes CDR1 SGHTA and CDR2 FQGTGA. Trimming shortened V by 4 bases and J by 4 bases, and 34 bases separated the two germline ends. The CDR3 DNA is TGTGCCAGCAGCTCTACCCCTGAAAGGCAGGGCGCCAAATTCGGATTCTATGGCTACACCTTC. Amino acids: CASSSTPERQGAKFGFYGYTF.

The gene calls are TRBV27 and TRBJ1-5, with D hard to call. This CDR3 has 20 residues. V was trimmed by 4 bases and J by 3 bases, leaving 28 bases between them. The germline CDR1 and CDR2 sequences are MNHEY and SMNVEV (reference sequence). The CDR3 protein is CASSSSGGKGWFGDNQPQHF. The CDR3 region has the DNA TGTGCCAGCAGTTCAAGTGGCGGGAAGGGTTGGTTTGGGGACAATCAGCCCCAGCATTTT.

The V gene is TRBV6-4, the J gene TRBJ2-3; a possible D gene is TRBD2 (6 bases). The V end lost 3 bases, the J end lost 1 base, and 8 bases lay between the germline ends. CDR3 length equals 14 residues. The germline CDR1 and CDR2 sequences are MRHNA and SNTAGT. The CDR3 DNA follows: TGTGCCAGCAGTGAGGGCGGGGGCACAGATACGCAGTATTTT. Its protein is CASSEGGGTDTQYF.

V is TRBV18 and J is TRBJ1-5, with 8 positions matching TRBD1. After removal of 3 bases from V and 7 bases from J, the junction contained 8 bases not matched to a gene. The germline V gene has CDR1 KGHSH and CDR2 LQKENI. The CDR3 has 15 residues. CDR3 in amino acids: CASSPGTGWGQPQHF. DNA of the CDR3: TGTGCCAGCTCACCCGGGACAGGTTGGGGCCAGCCCCAGCATTTT.

V usage is TRBV19 and J usage is TRBJ1-1, with no clear D. V was cut by 6 bases and J by 4 bases, with 9 bases left in between. The CDR3 has 12 residues. Germline V CDR1 and CDR2: LNHDA, SQIVND (reference sequence). CDR3 sequence reads: CASSRSGTEAFF. The CDR3 DNA sequence: TGTGCCAGTAGCAGAAGTGGCACTGAAGCTTTCTTT.

The V gene is TRBV12-2, the J gene TRBJ2-7; TRBD2, the D gene given by the table, was not confirmed from the DNA. TRBV12-2 is listed as a pseudogene. The CDR3 loop spans 17 amino acids. For the CDR3, the DNA is TGTGCAAGTCGCTTAGACCCGACTAGCGGGGGGACCTACGAGCAGTACTTC. Its protein product is CASRLDPTSGGTYEQYF.

The table lists this clone with a count of one. The chain joins TRBV29-1 to TRBJ1-1; D gene uncertain. Trimming removed 5 bases from V and 5 bases from J, with 12 bases in between. CDR3 length equals 12 residues. The germline gives CDR1 SQVTM, CDR2 ANQGSEA. As DNA, the CDR3 is TGCAGCGTTTCGCGGGGTGGGACTGAAGCTTTCTTT. Protein sequence: CSVSRGGTEAFF.

This clone was seen a single time. The chain joins TRBV5-4 to TRBJ2-7, with D possibly TRBD1 on 5 matching bases. With 4 bases removed from V and 1 base from J, the gap between germline ends came to 12 bases. Germline lookup yields CDR1 SGHNT and CDR2 YYREEE (reference sequence). The CDR3 contains 14 residues. The CDR3 protein is CASSPTQGSYEQYF. In DNA form, the CDR3 reads TGTGCCAGCAGCCCCACGCAGGGATCCTACGAGCAGTACTTC.

The chain links TRBV28 to TRBJ1-5; TRBD1 is a possible D gene (6 bases). The CDR3 has 14 residues. The V and J ends lost 3 bases and 8 bases respectively, with 14 bases between them. The germline gives CDR1 MDHEN, CDR2 SYDVKM. The CDR3 DNA reads TGTGCCAGCAGTTTCGGGGGGCTAGAGGAGCCCCAGCATTTT. It encodes CASSFGGLEEPQHF.

The rearrangement uses TRBV7-9 and TRBJ1-6; 7 nucleotides line up with TRBD1. Trimming cost V 5 bases and J 5 bases; bases outside gene matches: 12. The CDR3 runs 17 residues. Germline values: CDR1 SEHNR, CDR2 FQNEAQ (reference sequence). CDR3 bases: TGTGCCAGCAGCACACCCAGGGGGAAATTCGATAATTCACCCCTCCACTTT. It codes for CASSTPRGKFDNSPLHF.

The chain couples TRBV30 to TRBJ2-7; tentative D call: TRBD1 (6 bases). Trimming shortened V by 1 base and J by 4 bases, and 14 bases separated the two germline ends. This CDR3 has 14 residues. Germline loops: CDR1 GTSNPN, CDR2 SVGIG (reference sequence). The CDR3 spells CAWSGTGLVYEQYF. Here the CDR3 DNA reads TGTGCCTGGAGTGGAACAGGGTTGGTTTACGAGCAGTACTTC.

The V and J genes are TRBV15 and TRBJ1-1; 12 bases line up with TRBD1. Germline CDR1 LNHNV, CDR2 YYDKDF (reference sequence). The ends lost 0 bases at V and 5 bases at J; junction bases unmatched: 7. CDR3 length: 17 amino acids. The CDR3 DNA reads TGTGCCACCAGCAGAGAGGGACAGGGGGCTCGGAAAACTGAAGCTTTCTTT. It translates to CATSREGQGARKTEAFF.

A remark on this clone: Additional DNA sequences in this sample encode the identical CDR3. The chain employs TRBV5-1 and TRBJ2-3, with 9 nucleotides matching TRBD1. Trimming at V came to 3 bases and at J to 6 bases, leaving 2 bases not matched to a gene. The germline V gene has CDR1 SGHRS and CDR2 YFSETQ. The CDR3 sequence is 13 residues long. This CDR3 is CASSSDRGDTQYF. As DNA, the CDR3 is TGCGCCAGCAGCTCGGACAGGGGTGATACGCAGTATTTT.

The CDR3 DNA follows: TGTGCCAGCAGCCCCAGACAGGGTTTCCTCTGGCGGGAGAACACCGGGGAGCTGTTTTTT. It encodes CASSPRQGFLWRENTGELFF. The chain uses TRBV6-2 or TRBV6-3 and TRBJ2-2; TRBD1 is a possible D gene (7 bases). The CDR3 is 20 residues long. Trimming stripped 6 bases from V and 1 base from J, with 27 bases between. Germline V gene lookup returns CDR1 MNHEY and CDR2 SVGEGT.

This clone has just one count. CDR3 nucleotides: TGTGCCAGTAGTAGAACAGTTCCCGGAAACACCATATATTTT. The encoded protein is CASSRTVPGNTIYF. V gene TRBV19 combines with J gene TRBJ1-3, with D uncertain. In germline, CDR1 is LNHDA, CDR2 SQIVND (reference sequence). The CDR3 has 14 residues. V shed 4 bases and J shed 4 bases, with 11 bases lying between them.

The chain is built from TRBV3-1 (or the pseudogene TRBV3-2) and TRBJ2-5, with 9 nucleotides matching TRBD2. The germline V gene encodes CDR1 LGHDT and CDR2 YNNKEL (reference sequence). The CDR3 contains 15 residues. Germline trimming cut 0 bases from V and 5 bases from J; bases unmatched to any gene: 4. The CDR3 here is CASSQDIAGGETQYF. CDR3 DNA sequence: TGTGCCAGCAGCCAAGATATCGCGGGGGGGGAGACCCAGTACTTC.

V gene TRBV5-8 combines with J gene TRBJ2-7, with 11 bases lining up with TRBD1. V dropped 5 bases and J dropped 3; count of bases not matched to a gene: 10. Germline V lookup: CDR1 SGHTS, CDR2 YDEGEE. The CDR3 extends over 16 amino acids. CDR3 in DNA: TGTGCCAGCAGAAAGGACAGGGGGCCCGCCTTCTACGAGCAGTACTTC. Its translation is CASRKDRGPAFYEQYF. The whole variable domain, remainder taken from reference TRBV5-8 and TRBJ2-7, is EAGVTQSPTHLIKTRGQQATLRCSPISGHTSVYWYQQALGLGLQFLLWYDEGEERNRGNFPPRFSGRQFPNYSSELNVNALELEDSALYLCASRKDRGPAFYEQYFGPGTRLTVT.

V is TRBV11-2 and J is TRBJ2-3; possibly TRBD1 for D (5 bases). Trimming shortened V by 5 bases and J by 5 bases, and 20 bases separated the two germline ends. The germline V gene encodes CDR1 SGHAT and CDR2 FQNNGV. This CDR3 comprises 16 residues. DNA of the CDR3: TGTGCCAGCAGCCCCCCGCAGGGCTGGTCGGGAGATACGCAGTATTTT. It yields the protein CASSPPQGWSGDTQYF.

CDR3 nucleotide sequence: TGTGCCAGCAGCTTGGGGCAGGGGCACTATGGCTACACCTTC. Translated: CASSLGQGHYGYTF. J is TRBJ1-2 and V is TRBV5-4; a possible D gene is TRBD1 (6 bases). This CDR3 spans 14 amino acids. Trimming cost V 0 bases and J 3 bases, with 9 bases left between them. Germline lookup yields CDR1 SGHNT and CDR2 YYREEE (reference sequence).

Written as DNA, the CDR3 is TGTGCCAGCAGTACTAGCGAGACCCAGTACTTC. Amino acids: CASSTSETQYF. V usage is TRBV2 and J usage is TRBJ2-5, with D possibly matching TRBD2 (6 bases). Germline V gene lookup returns CDR1 SNHLY and CDR2 FYNNEI. CDR3 size: 11 residues. V lost 5 bases and J lost 5, with 6 bases in between.

V and J are TRBV28 and TRBJ1-2; D is uncertain. V lost 7 bases, J lost 0 bases, and 9 bases lay in between. Germline values: CDR1 MDHEN, CDR2 SYDVKM. This CDR3 is built from 13 residues. In nucleotides, the CDR3 is TGTGCCAGCACCATATCTACTAACTATGGCTACACCTTC. It yields the protein CASTISTNYGYTF.

The CDR3 DNA reads as TGTGCCAGTACTTCGCCGGCGGGTCCTAGCACAGATACGCAGTATTTT. It specifies CASTSPAGPSTDTQYF. The chain couples TRBV28 to TRBJ2-3, with D possibly TRBD2 on 5 matching bases. Germline V lookup: CDR1 MDHEN, CDR2 SYDVKM. V lost 9 bases to trimming and J lost 0 bases, with 19 bases between them. The CDR3 consists of 16 residues.

The chain recombines TRBV4-1 with TRBJ2-5, with 11 bases identical to TRBD2. Germline trimming cut 2 bases from V and 2 bases from J; bases unmatched to any gene: 7. Looked up from germline, CDR1 is MGHRA and CDR2 is YSYEKL. The CDR3 spans 17 residues. The CDR3 DNA reads as TGCGCCAGCAGCCAACGGACTAGCGGGCCCCTTCAAGAGACCCAGTACTTC. It codes for CASSQRTSGPLQETQYF.

This clone was seen once. The chain recombines TRBV5-6 with TRBJ2-5; 10 bases are a match to TRBD1. Germline V gives CDR1 SGHDT, CDR2 YYEEEE. Unmatched junction bases numbered 3, after V lost 4 bases and J lost 6 bases. The CDR3 covers 13 residues. In DNA, the CDR3 is TGTGCCAGCAGCAAGGACAGGGGGAAGACCCAGTACTTC. Translating it yields CASSKDRGKTQYF.

The chain uses TRBV5-1 and TRBJ2-1, with D perhaps matching TRBD2 (6 bases). This CDR3 contains 16 residues. V was pared by 1 base and J by 6 bases, with 17 bases between. Germline CDR1 and CDR2: SGHRS and YFSETQ. The CDR3 here is CASSLPTRGTVNEQFF. CDR3 DNA: TGCGCCAGCAGCTTGCCCACCCGCGGGACCGTCAATGAGCAGTTCTTC.

This sequence joins TRBV6-5 and TRBJ2-6, with D perhaps matching TRBD1 (6 bases). This CDR3 is 16 amino acids long. The V end was cut by 2 bases, the J end by 0 bases, with 8 bases between. The germline V gene encodes CDR1 MNHEY and CDR2 SVGAGI. CDR3 residues: CASSYEGGSGANVLTF. The CDR3 DNA reads TGTGCCAGCAGTTACGAAGGGGGCTCTGGGGCCAACGTCCTGACTTTC.

The rearrangement joins TRBV2 to TRBJ2-1; D unclear. The CDR3 extends over 10 amino acids. CDR1 is SNHLY and CDR2 is FYNNEI in the germline V gene. V gave up 6 bases and J gave up 12 bases, with 9 bases separating them. CDR3 bases: TGTGCCAGCAGACAAGTACGGCAGTTCTTC. It specifies CASRQVRQFF.